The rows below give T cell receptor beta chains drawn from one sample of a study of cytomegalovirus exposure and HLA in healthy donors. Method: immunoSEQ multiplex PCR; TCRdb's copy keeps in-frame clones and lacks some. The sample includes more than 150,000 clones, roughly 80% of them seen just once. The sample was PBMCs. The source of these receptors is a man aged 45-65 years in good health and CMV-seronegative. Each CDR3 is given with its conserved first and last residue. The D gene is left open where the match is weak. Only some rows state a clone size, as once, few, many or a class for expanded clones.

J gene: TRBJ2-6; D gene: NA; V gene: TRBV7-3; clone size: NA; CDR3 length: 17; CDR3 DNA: TGTGCCAGCAGCTTAATTCAGGGTTGGGGTGGGGCCAACGTCCTGACTTTC; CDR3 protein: CASSLIQGWGGANVLTF
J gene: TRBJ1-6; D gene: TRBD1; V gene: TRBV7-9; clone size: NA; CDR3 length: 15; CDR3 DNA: TGTGCCAGCAGGGAAACAGGGGGCGACGGTTCACCCCTCCACTTT; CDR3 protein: CASRETGGDGSPLHF
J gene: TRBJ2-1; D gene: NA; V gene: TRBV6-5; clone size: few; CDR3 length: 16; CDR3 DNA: TGTGCCAGCAGTTACTCGATCGACAGGACCTACAATGAGCAGTTCTTC; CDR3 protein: CASSYSIDRTYNEQFF
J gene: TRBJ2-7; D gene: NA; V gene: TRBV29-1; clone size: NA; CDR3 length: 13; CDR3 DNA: TGCAGCGTGACCACTAGGACAGTCTACGAGCAGTACTTC; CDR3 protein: CSVTTRTVYEQYF
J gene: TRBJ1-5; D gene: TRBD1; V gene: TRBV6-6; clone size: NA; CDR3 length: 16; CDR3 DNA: TGTGCCAGCCAGCAACAGGGGGATGGTGGCAATCAGCCCCAGCATTTT; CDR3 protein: CASQQQGDGGNQPQHF
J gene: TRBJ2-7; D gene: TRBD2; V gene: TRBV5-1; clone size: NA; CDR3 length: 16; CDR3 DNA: TGCGCCAGCAGCTTGGGGACTAGCGGGGGGGCCTACGAGCAGTACTTC; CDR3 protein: CASSLGTSGGAYEQYF
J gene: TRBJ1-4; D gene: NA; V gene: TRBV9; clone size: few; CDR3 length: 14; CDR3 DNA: TGTGCCAGCAGCGTCGACGGAGTTAATGAAAAACTGTTTTTT; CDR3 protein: CASSVDGVNEKLFF
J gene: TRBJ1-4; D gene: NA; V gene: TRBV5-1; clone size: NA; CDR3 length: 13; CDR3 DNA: TGCGCCAGCACTGGGGGGACTAATGAAAAACTGTTTTTT; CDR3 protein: CASTGGTNEKLFF
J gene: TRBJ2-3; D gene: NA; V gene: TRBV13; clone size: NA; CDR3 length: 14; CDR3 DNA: TGTGCCAGCAGCTCCGGCAGGCGCACAGATACGCAGTATTTT; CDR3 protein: CASSSGRRTDTQYF
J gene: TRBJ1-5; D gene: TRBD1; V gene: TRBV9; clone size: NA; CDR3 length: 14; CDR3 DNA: TGTGCCAGCAGCGTCCAGGGGGCCGATCAGCCCCAGCATTTT; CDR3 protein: CASSVQGADQPQHF
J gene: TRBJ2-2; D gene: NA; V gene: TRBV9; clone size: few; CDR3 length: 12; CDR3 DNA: TGTGCCAGCAGCTATAACACCGGGGAGCTGTTTTTT; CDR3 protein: CASSYNTGELFF
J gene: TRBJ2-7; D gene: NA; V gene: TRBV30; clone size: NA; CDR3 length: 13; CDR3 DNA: TGTGCCTGGAGACCCGCGAAATCCTACGAGCAGTACTTC; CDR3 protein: CAWRPAKSYEQYF
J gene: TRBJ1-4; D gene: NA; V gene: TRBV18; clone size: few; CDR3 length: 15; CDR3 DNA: TGTGCCAGCTCACCCACTGCACCAGAGGTTGAAAAACTGTTTTTT; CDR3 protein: CASSPTAPEVEKLFF
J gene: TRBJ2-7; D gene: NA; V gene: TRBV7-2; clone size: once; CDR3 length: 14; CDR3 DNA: TGTGCCAGCAGCCCCTTGCTCACAGAGGGCGAGCAGTACTTC; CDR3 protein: CASSPLLTEGEQYF
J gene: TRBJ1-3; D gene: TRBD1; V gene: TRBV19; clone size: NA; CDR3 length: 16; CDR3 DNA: TGTGCCAGTAGTATCGGGGGACAGACTTCTGGAAACACCATATATTTT; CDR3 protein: CASSIGGQTSGNTIYF
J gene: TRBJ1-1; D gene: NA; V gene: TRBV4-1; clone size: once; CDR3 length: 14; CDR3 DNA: TGCGCCAGCAGCCAAGGTAGCATGAACACTGAAGCTTTCTTT; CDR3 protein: CASSQGSMNTEAFF
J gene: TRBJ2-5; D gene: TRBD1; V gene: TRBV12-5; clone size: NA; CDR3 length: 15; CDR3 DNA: TGTGCTAGTGGTTTGACCCTGGACAGGGCAAAGACCCAGTACTTC; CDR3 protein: CASGLTLDRAKTQYF
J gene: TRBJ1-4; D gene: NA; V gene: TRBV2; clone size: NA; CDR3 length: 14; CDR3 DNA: TGTGCCAGCCTACCGCGGGACTGGGAAGGGAAACTGTTTTTT; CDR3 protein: CASLPRDWEGKLFF
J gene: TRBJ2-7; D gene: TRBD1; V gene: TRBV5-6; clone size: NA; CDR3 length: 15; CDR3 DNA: TGTGCCAGCAGGTCTGACAGGGGTACCACCTACGAGCAGTACTTC; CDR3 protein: CASRSDRGTTYEQYF
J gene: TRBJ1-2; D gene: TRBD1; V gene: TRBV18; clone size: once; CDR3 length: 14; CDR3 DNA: TGTGCCAGCTCTCCACAGGGGGCATCCTATGGCTACACCTTC; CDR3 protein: CASSPQGASYGYTF
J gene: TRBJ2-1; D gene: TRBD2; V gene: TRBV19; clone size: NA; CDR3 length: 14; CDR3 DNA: TGTGCCAGTTCGGGAGGGAGCTCCTACAATGAGCAGTTCTTC; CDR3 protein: CASSGGSSYNEQFF
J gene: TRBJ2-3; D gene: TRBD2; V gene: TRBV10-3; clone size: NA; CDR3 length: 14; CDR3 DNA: TGTGCCATCAGCACACTAGCGGGGGAAGATACGCAGTATTTT; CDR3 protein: CAISTLAGEDTQYF
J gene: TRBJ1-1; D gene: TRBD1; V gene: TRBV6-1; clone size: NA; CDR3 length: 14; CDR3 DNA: TGTGCCAGCAGAGGAACAGGGGGCAACACTGAAGCTTTCTTT; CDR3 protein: CASRGTGGNTEAFF
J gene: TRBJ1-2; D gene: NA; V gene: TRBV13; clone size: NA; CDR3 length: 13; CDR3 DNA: TGTGCCAGCAGCTTCGGACAAGGGCGCGGCTACACCTTC; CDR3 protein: CASSFGQGRGYTF
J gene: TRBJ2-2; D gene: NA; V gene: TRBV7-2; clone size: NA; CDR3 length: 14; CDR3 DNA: TGTGCCAGCAGGTCCGGGGCGAACACCGGGGAGCTGTTTTTT; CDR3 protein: CASRSGANTGELFF
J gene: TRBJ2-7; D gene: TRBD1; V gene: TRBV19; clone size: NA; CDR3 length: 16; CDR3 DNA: TGTGCCAGTAGTATAGGACCGGACAGGGGATACTACGAGCAGTACTTC; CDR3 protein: CASSIGPDRGYYEQYF
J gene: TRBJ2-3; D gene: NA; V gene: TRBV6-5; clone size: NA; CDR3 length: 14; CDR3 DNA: TGTGCCAGCAGCCCCGGCAGGTACCGAGATACGCAGTATTTT; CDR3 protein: CASSPGRYRDTQYF
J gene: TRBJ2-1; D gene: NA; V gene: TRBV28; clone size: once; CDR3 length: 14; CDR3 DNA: TGTGCCAGCAGTCCACGGAGCTCCTACAATGAGCAGTTCTTC; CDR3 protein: CASSPRSSYNEQFF
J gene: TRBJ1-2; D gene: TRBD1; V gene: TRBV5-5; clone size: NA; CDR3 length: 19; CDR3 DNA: TGTGCCAGCAGCCAAGGGACAGGGGCGTACTCTTTCGGGTACTATGGCTACACCTTC; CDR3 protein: CASSQGTGAYSFGYYGYTF
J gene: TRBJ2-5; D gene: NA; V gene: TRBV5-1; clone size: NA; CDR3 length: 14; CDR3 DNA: TGCGCCAGCAGCTTGGGGGGCTTGGGGGAGACCCAGTACTTC; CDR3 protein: CASSLGGLGETQYF
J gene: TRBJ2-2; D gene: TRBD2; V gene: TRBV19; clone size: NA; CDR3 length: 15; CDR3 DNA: TGTGCCAGCCGGGGACTAGCGGGGGGATCCGGGGAGCTGTTTTTT; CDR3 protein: CASRGLAGGSGELFF
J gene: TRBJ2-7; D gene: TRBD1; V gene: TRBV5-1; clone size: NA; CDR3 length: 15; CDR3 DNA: TGCGCCAGCAGCTTGGCCGGGACAGGGAACTACGAGCAGTACTTC; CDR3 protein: CASSLAGTGNYEQYF
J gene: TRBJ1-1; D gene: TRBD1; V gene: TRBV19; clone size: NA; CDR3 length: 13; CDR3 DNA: TGTGCCAGTAGTATAACAGGGGGCATTGAAGCTTTCTTT; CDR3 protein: CASSITGGIEAFF
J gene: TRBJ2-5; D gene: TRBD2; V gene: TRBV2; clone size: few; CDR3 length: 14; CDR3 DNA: TGTGCCAGCGGGGGAAGCGGGGGTGGAGAGACCCAGTACTTC; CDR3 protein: CASGGSGGGETQYF
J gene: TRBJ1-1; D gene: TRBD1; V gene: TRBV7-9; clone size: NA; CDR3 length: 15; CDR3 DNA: TGTGCCAGCAGCCGGGGACAGGGGGTGAACACTGAAGCTTTCTTT; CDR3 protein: CASSRGQGVNTEAFF
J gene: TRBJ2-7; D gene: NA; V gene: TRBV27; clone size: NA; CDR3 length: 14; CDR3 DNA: TGTGCCAGCAGTTTATTGGCGGAGACCTACGAGCAGTACTTC; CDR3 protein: CASSLLAETYEQYF
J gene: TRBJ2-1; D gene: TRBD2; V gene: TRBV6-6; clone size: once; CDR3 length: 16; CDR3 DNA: TGTGCCAGCAGTCCCCTAGCGGGGGGACTCTACAATGAGCAGTTCTTC; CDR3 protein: CASSPLAGGLYNEQFF
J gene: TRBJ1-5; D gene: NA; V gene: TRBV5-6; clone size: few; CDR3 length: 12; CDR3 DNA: TGTGCCAGCAGCTTGGCCGGAGAGTCCCAGCATTTT; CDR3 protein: CASSLAGESQHF
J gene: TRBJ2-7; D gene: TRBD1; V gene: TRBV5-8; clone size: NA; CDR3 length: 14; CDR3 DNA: TGTGCCAGCAGTTACGGACAGGGAACCTACGAGCAGTACTTC; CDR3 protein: CASSYGQGTYEQYF
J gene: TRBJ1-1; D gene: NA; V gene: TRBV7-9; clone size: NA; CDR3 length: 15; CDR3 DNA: TGTGCCAGCAGCCCTACAGGGACCATGAACACTGAAGCTTTCTTT; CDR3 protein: CASSPTGTMNTEAFF
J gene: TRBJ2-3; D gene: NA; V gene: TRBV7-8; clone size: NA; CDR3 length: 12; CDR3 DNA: TGTGCCAGCAGCCCCCCTCGGGGGTTGCAGTATTTT; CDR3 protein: CASSPPRGLQYF
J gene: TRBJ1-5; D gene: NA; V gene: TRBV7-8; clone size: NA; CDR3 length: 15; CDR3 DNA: TGTGCCAGCAGCTTTGGACTCAGAGGCAATCAGCCCCAGCATTTT; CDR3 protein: CASSFGLRGNQPQHF
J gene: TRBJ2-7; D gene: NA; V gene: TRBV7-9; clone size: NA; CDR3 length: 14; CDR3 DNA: TGTGCCAGCAGCTTCTCGACAGAAACCTACGAGCAGTACTTC; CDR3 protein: CASSFSTETYEQYF
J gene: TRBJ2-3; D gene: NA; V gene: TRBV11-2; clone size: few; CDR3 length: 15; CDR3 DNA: TGTGCCAGCAGCTCAGCCGCCCAGGGTTCAGATACGCAGTATTTT; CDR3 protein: CASSSAAQGSDTQYF
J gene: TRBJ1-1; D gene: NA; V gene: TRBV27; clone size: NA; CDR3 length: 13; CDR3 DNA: TGTGCCAGCAGACCATTTGACAGGACGGGAGCTTTCTTT; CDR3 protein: CASRPFDRTGAFF
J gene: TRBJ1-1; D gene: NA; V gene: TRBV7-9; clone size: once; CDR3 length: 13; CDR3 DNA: TGTGCCAGCAGCTTTGTCGTGAACACTGAAGCTTTCTTT; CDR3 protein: CASSFVVNTEAFF
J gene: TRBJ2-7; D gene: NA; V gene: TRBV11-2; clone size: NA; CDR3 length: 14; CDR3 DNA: TGTGCCAGCAGCTTACTACAGGGATCCTACGAGCAGTACTTC; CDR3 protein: CASSLLQGSYEQYF
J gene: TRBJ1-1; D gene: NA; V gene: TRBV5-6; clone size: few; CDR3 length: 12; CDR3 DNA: TGTGCCAGCTCCTTCCTCCAGGGGCGGGCTTTCTTT; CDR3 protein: CASSFLQGRAFF
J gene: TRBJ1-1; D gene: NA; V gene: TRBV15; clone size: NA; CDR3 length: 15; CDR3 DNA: TGTGCCACCAGCAGAGGAGCAGGGATGAACACTGAAGCTTTCTTT; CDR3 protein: CATSRGAGMNTEAFF
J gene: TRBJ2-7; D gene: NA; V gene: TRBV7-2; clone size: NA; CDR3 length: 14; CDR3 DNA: TGTGCCAGCAGCTCCTTTACAGTCCTCCGCGAGCAGTACTTC; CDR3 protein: CASSSFTVLREQYF
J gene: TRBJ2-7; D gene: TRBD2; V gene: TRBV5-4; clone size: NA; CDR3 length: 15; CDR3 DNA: TGTGCCAGCAGCTTAGAGGCTAGCGGGGCCTACGAGCAGTACTTC; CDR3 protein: CASSLEASGAYEQYF
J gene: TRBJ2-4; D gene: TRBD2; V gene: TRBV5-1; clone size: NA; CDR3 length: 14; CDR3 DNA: TGCGCCAGCAGCTGGACCGGGGAGGGAAACATTCAGTACTTC; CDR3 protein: CASSWTGEGNIQYF
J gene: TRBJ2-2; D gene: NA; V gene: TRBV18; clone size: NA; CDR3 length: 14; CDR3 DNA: TGTGCCAGCTCACCAGGACAGACCACCGGGGAGCTGTTTTTT; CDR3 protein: CASSPGQTTGELFF
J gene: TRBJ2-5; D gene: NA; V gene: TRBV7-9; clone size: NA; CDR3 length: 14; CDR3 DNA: TGTGCCAGCAGCTGGTGGGGACTGCAAGAGACCCAGTACTTC; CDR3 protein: CASSWWGLQETQYF
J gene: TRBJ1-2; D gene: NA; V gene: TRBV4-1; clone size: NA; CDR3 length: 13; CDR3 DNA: TGCGCCAGCAGCCAAGACGCTAACTATGGCTACACCTTC; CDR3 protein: CASSQDANYGYTF
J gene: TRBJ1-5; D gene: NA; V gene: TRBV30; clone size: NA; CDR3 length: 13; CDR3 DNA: TGTGCCTGGAGTGGGGAGAGCAATCAGCCCCAGCATTTT; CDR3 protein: CAWSGESNQPQHF
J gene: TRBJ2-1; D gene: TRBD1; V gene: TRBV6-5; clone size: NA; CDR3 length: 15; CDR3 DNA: TGTGCCAGCAGTTACCGGTTTCAGGGGGCTTATGAGCAGTTCTTC; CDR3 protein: CASSYRFQGAYEQFF
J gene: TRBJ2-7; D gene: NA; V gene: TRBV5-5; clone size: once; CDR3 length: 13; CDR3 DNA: TGTGCCAGCAGCTTTTACAGGGTCCACGAGCAGTACTTC; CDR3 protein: CASSFYRVHEQYF
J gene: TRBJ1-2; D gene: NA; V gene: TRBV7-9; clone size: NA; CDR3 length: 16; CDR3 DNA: TGTGCCAGCAGCTTAGCGGGGGGGGGTAACGACTATGGCTACACCTTC; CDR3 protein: CASSLAGGGNDYGYTF